Listed here are 24 T cell receptor beta chains from one sample, sequenced in a study of early T cells in non-severe SARS-CoV-2 infection. MiXCR, run by TCRdb on the 5' RACE reads, gives a single entry per CDR3 protein. The table lists some 87,000 distinct CDR3 sequences, roughly 13% of them singletons. Source material: whole blood. Receptor source: an adult who was a healthcare worker with PCR-confirmed SARS-CoV-2 infection or an uninfected control (not recorded which).

The chain's CDR3 is CASSDPGAGANVLTF. CDR3 bases: TGTGCCAGCAGTGACCCAGGGGCTGGGGCCAACGTCCTGACTTTC. The chain combines TRBV2 with TRBJ2-6; tentatively, D is TRBD1 (6 bases). The CDR3 runs to 15 residues. The germline CDR1 and CDR2 sequences are SNHLY and FYNNEI. Trimming removed 3 bases from V and 2 bases from J, with 8 bases in between.

Many counts were recorded for this clonotype. V gene TRBV5-1 combines with J gene TRBJ2-3, with a weak D call TRBD2 (5 bases). The CDR3 extends over 16 amino acids. Germline lookup yields CDR1 SGHRS and CDR2 YFSETQ. V shed 1 base and J shed 5 bases, with 17 bases lying between them. CDR3 nucleotides: TGCGCCAGCAGCTTGCTAGCTCCAGTTGAGGGAGATACGCAGTATTTT. Its protein is CASSLLAPVEGDTQYF.

The chain couples TRBV6-6 to TRBJ2-1; D gene uncertain. Germline assignment: CDR1 MNHNY and CDR2 SVGAGI (reference sequence). The V gene lost 4 bases and the J gene lost 8 bases, with 3 bases spanning the gap. CDR3 length: 10 amino acids. The CDR3 DNA reads TGTGCCAGCAGTTCATATGAGCAGTTCTTC. Protein sequence: CASSSYEQFF.

This clonotype showed up many times. The V and J genes are TRBV12-3 or TRBV12-4 and TRBJ2-1; TRBD1 agrees at 8 bases. CDR3 length: 15 amino acids. The V gene end was trimmed by 6 bases and the J gene end by 7 bases; junction bases not matched to a gene: 11. The CDR3 nucleotides read TGTGCCAGCAGCCACCGTCGACAGGGGACGAATGAGCAGTTCTTC. Translated: CASSHRRQGTNEQFF.

This clonotype has only a few counts. The V and J genes are TRBV6-5 and TRBJ2-5; 10 bases line up with TRBD2. The CDR3 is 14 amino acids. Per germline, CDR1 MNHEY and CDR2 SVGAGI. The trim removed 7 bases at V and 7 bases at J, leaving 9 bases unmatched. This CDR3 reads CASKSSGGVLTQYF. Here the CDR3 DNA reads TGTGCCAGCAAGTCTAGCGGGGGAGTACTGACCCAGTACTTC.

Worth noting for this clonotype: A much larger clone lies a single base off, so this may be a read error. The chain couples TRBV19 to TRBJ1-5; no firm D call. This CDR3 has 13 amino acids. Germline V lookup: CDR1 LNHDA, CDR2 SQIVND (reference sequence). CDR3 DNA: TGTGCCAGTAGCCGGGATTATATTCAGCCCCGGCATTTT. This gives the protein CASSRDYIQPRHF. The variable domain in full, completed from reference TRBV19 and TRBJ1-5, reads DGGITQSPKYLFRKEGQNVTLSCEQNLNHDAMYWYRQDPGQGLRLIYYSQIVNDFQKGDIAEGYSVSREKKESFPLTVTSAQKNPTAFYLCASSRDYIQPRHFGDGTRLSIL.

V usage is TRBV7-9 and J usage is TRBJ2-1; the match to TRBD2 covers 10 bases. The CDR3 consists of 15 residues. J was trimmed by 6 bases and V by 5 bases; bases with no gene match: 7. In germline, CDR1 is SEHNR, CDR2 FQNEAQ (reference sequence). The CDR3 DNA is TGTGCCAGCAGCCCCGTAGCGGGGGGCGGCAATGAGCAGTTCTTC. It translates to CASSPVAGGGNEQFF.

This clonotype has more than one count but fewer than ten. This chain links TRBV6-6 with TRBJ1-1; weak D call: TRBD1 (5 bases). Deletions cut 6 bases from V and 0 bases from J, with 11 bases between. CDR1 is MNHNY, CDR2 SVGAGI, per germline (reference sequence). The CDR3 consists of 14 residues. CDR3 nucleotide sequence: TGTGCCAGCAGCCCCAGGGAGGTGAACACTGAAGCTTTCTTT. Translating it yields CASSPREVNTEAFF.

V usage is TRBV20-1 and J usage is TRBJ2-3; TRBD2 aligns across 9 bases. Germline CDR1 reads DFQATT; CDR2 reads SNEGSKA (reference sequence). The CDR3 length is 13 residues. Unmatched junction bases numbered 4, after V lost 3 bases and J lost 6 bases. In nucleotides, the CDR3 is TGCAGTGCTAGGGCTAGCGGGGCCGATACGCAGTATTTT. Translated: CSARASGADTQYF.

There are many counts of this clonotype. The CDR3 nucleotides read TGTGCCAGCAGCTTGGACCCTAGCGGGAGCTCCTACAATGAGCAGTTCTTC. Translated: CASSLDPSGSSYNEQFF. V gene TRBV11-2 combines with J gene TRBJ2-1; TRBD2 aligns across 10 bases. This CDR3 spans 17 amino acids. The germline gives CDR1 SGHAT, CDR2 FQNNGV. Trimming took 3 bases from V and 0 from J; bases not matched to a gene: 5.

The V call is TRBV10-3, the J call TRBJ1-1; 9 bases fit TRBD1. Germline V gene data show CDR1 as ENHRY and CDR2 as SYGVKD. Unmatched junction bases numbered 8, after V lost 6 bases and J lost 3 bases. There are 15 residues in the CDR3. The CDR3 nucleotides read TGTGCCATCAGGACACAGGGGGCCGCGCACACTGAAGCTTTCTTT. As protein: CAIRTQGAAHTEAFF.

At least ten counts were recorded for this clonotype. This chain uses TRBV6-6 with TRBJ2-4, with a possible D match to TRBD1 (6 bases). CDR1 is MNHNY and CDR2 is SVGAGI in the germline V gene (reference sequence). V was pared by 8 bases and J by 15 bases, with 20 bases between. This CDR3 contains 12 residues. The CDR3 reads CASYQGTPPTYF. Written as DNA, the CDR3 is TGTGCCAGCTACCAGGGGACACCTCCGACGTACTTC.

This clonotype was counted many times. The chain employs TRBV7-6 and TRBJ2-1; the D is unclear. CDR3 length: 13 amino acids. V lost 4 bases, J lost 5 bases, and 9 bases lay in between. Germline CDR1 reads SGHVS; CDR2 reads FNYEAQ. CDR3 sequence: CASSSPLDNEQFF. DNA of the CDR3: TGTGCCAGCAGCTCCCCCCTGGACAATGAGCAGTTCTTC.

This clonotype was seen repeatedly, ten times or more. This chain links TRBV30 with TRBJ2-3; the match to TRBD2 covers 7 bases. Per the germline V gene, CDR1 is GTSNPN and CDR2 is SVGIG (reference sequence). The CDR3 has 15 amino acids. With V trimmed by 0 bases and J by 6 bases, 9 bases remained unmatched. The CDR3, as DNA: TGTGCCTGGAGTGTTTCGGGGGGTTCTTCGGATACGCAGTATTTT. This encodes CAWSVSGGSSDTQYF.

This chain connects TRBV6-6 to TRBJ2-7, with a weak D call TRBD2 (6 bases). The CDR3 runs to 17 residues. Germline CDR1 reads MNHNY; CDR2 reads SVGAGI (reference sequence). Deletions cut 0 bases from V and 0 bases from J, with 15 bases between. The CDR3 spells CASSYSKSGGLSYEQYF. The CDR3, as DNA: TGTGCCAGCAGTTACTCGAAATCCGGGGGACTCTCCTACGAGCAGTACTTC.

The J gene is TRBJ2-3, the V gene TRBV5-1; D is possibly TRBD1 (6 bases). Germline CDR1 reads SGHRS; CDR2 reads YFSETQ. V was shortened by 2 bases and J by 0 bases, with 13 bases between the two germline ends. The CDR3 is 16 residues long. The CDR3 reads CASSLEGDGSTDTQYF. The DNA of the CDR3 is TGCGCCAGCAGCTTAGAGGGGGACGGGAGCACAGATACGCAGTATTTT.

This clonotype was counted at least ten times. The chain has TRBV10-2 and TRBJ2-5; 8 bases are a match to TRBD1. Looked up from germline, CDR1 is WSHSY and CDR2 is SAAADI. V trimming: 3 bases; J trimming: 9 bases; junction bases outside the gene matches: 6. The CDR3 runs 13 residues. CDR3 in DNA: TGCGCCAGCAGTGACTTTCCACAGGGGGCCCAGTACTTC. Translated, it gives CASSDFPQGAQYF.

Comment on this clonotype: One end of the junction fails to match germline, which may point to a read error. V usage is TRBV3-1 and J usage is TRBJ2-7; D ambiguous. This CDR3 is 14 amino acids long. Germline loops: CDR1 LGHDT, CDR2 YNNKEL (reference sequence). The CDR3 DNA sequence: TGTGCCAGCAGCCCGGACCCCTTAAACTACGAGCGGTACTTC. As protein: CASSPDPLNYERYF.

The V call is TRBV30, the J call TRBJ1-1; D gene uncertain. Germline assignment: CDR1 GTSNPN and CDR2 SVGIG (reference sequence). CDR3 length equals 12 residues. Between the trimmed V and J ends, which lost 4 bases and 4 bases, there was a span of 10 bases. DNA for the CDR3: TGTGCCTGGAAGCCCCCGGGCACTGAAGCTTTCTTT. As protein: CAWKPPGTEAFF. Full variable domain (missing parts from reference TRBV30 and TRBJ1-1): SQTIHQWPATLVQPVGSPLSLECTVEGTSNPNLYWYRQAAGRGLQLLFYSVGIGQISSEVPQNLSASRPQDRQFILSSKKLLLSDSGFYLCAWKPPGTEAFFGQGTRLTVV.

This clonotype was seen repeatedly, ten times or more. The genes are TRBV7-3 and TRBJ2-1; D is unresolved. The CDR3 is 12 residues long. V gave up 6 bases and J gave up 7 bases, with 10 bases separating them. The germline V gene encodes CDR1 SGHTA and CDR2 FQGTGA. CDR3 DNA sequence: TGTGCCAGCAGGTCGGACGGGAATGAGCAGTTCTTC. It codes for CASRSDGNEQFF. Variable domain in full (rest from reference TRBV7-3 and TRBJ2-1): GAGVSQTPSNKVTEKGKYVELRCDPISGHTALYWYRQSLGQGPEFLIYFQGTGAADDSGLPNDRFFAVRPEGSVSTLKIQRTERGDSAVYLCASRSDGNEQFFGPGTRLTVL.

V is TRBV14 and J is TRBJ1-1; D might be TRBD1 (5 bases). The CDR3 totals 13 residues. Looked up from germline, CDR1 is SGHDN and CDR2 is FVKESK. Trimming left V 4 bases short and J 10 bases short, with 16 bases between. This chain's CDR3 is CASSRDRLKGAFF. DNA for the CDR3: TGTGCCAGCAGCCGGGACCGGTTGAAAGGAGCTTTCTTT.

This clonotype was recorded a few times. The chain carries TRBV29-1 and TRBJ1-5; 8 positions match TRBD1. This CDR3 spans 14 amino acids. V shed 6 bases and J 2 bases; nucleotides not matched to a gene: 6. Germline CDR1 is SQVTM and CDR2 is ANQGSEA. In DNA form, the CDR3 reads TGCAGCGTACGACAGGGGCCCGGCAATCAGCCCCAGCATTTT. Translated: CSVRQGPGNQPQHF.

The V and J genes are TRBV25-1 and TRBJ2-7; D perhaps matches TRBD1 (5 bases). Germline V CDR1 and CDR2: MGHDK, SYGVNS. The CDR3 sequence is 14 residues long. V was trimmed by 0 bases and J by 2 bases, leaving 8 bases between them. The CDR3 nucleotides are TGTGCCAGCAGTGAATACACAGGACCCTACGAGCAGTACTTC. This gives the protein CASSEYTGPYEQYF.

This clonotype was counted at least ten times. This chain joins TRBV29-1 and TRBJ2-7; D perhaps matches TRBD1 (5 bases). CDR1 SQVTM and CDR2 ANQGSEA come from the germline V gene. V was shortened by 4 bases and J by 2 bases, with 12 bases between the two germline ends. The CDR3 runs to 13 residues. CDR3 region: CSVGVTDPYEQYF. CDR3 in DNA: TGCAGCGTTGGGGTGACAGACCCCTACGAGCAGTACTTC.